This T cell receptor (beta chain) was captured in a study of identical twins. Findings and caveats of the study: Models, which agreed with sharing between unrelated individuals, nonetheless underestimated the out-of-frame TCR alpha sharing seen in monozygotic twins. Analyses of zero insertions could, in part, be confounded by invariant MAIT and iNKT cells. Out-of-frame alpha sequences common to twins exhibited a surplus of low generation probability.

With regard to this clonotype: Its target is unknown.

The CDR3 is 12 amino acids. V gave up 6 bases and J gave up 6 bases, with 11 bases separating them. CDR1 is SQVTM, CDR2 ANQGSEA, per germline. TCRdb analysed the 5' RACE reads with MiXCR anew, one entry per CDR3 protein. The sample includes approximately 670,000 distinct CDR3 sequences, roughly 6.2% of them seen just once. V gene TRBV29-1 combines with J gene TRBJ2-2, with D perhaps given as TRBD1 or TRBD2 (5 bases each). The sequence derives from a man aged 18 to 30 in good health. What was sequenced was naive T cells sorted from blood. In DNA form, the CDR3 reads TGCAGCGTCACCCAGGGACCCGGGGAGCTGTTTTTT. Its protein product is CSVTQGPGELFF.